The rows below give T cell receptor beta chains drawn from one sample of a study of T cells in Graves' hyperthyroidism and ophthalmopathy. TCRdb re-called the multiplex PCR reads through MiXCR, storing one row per CDR3 protein. The sample lists about 350,000 distinct CDR3 sequences, about 18% occurring once. The material sequenced was blood. These receptors were taken from a woman aged 30 to 39 with Graves' hyperthyroidism that later progressed to Graves' ophthalmopathy. Both conserved end residues are part of each CDR3. Each record gives: D gene, J gene, V gene, clone size, CDR3 protein. The D gene is left open where the match is weak. For some rows the clone size is stated as once, few or many, or as a class when expanded; others skip it.

.	TRBJ2-7	TRBV5-1	.	CASRSPSYEQYF
.	TRBJ2-5	TRBV2	many	CASNKVVETQYF
.	TRBJ1-2	TRBV28	few	CASKTYGYTF
.	TRBJ2-2	TRBV5-1	many	CASSLDRKNTGELFF
.	TRBJ2-3	TRBV27	many	CASSPGFVWDSTDTQYF
TRBD1	TRBJ2-1	TRBV25-1	.	CASSEYGDRGYNEQFF
TRBD2	TRBJ2-5	TRBV9	many	CASSVAGGNQETQYF
.	TRBJ2-5	TRBV27	many	CASSPGYSVQETQYF
TRBD2	TRBJ2-1	TRBV11-2	.	CASSTGLAVEQFF
TRBD2	TRBJ2-7	TRBV6-2/TRBV6-3	.	CASRVTSGRAAFYEQYF
TRBD2	TRBJ2-5	TRBV19	many	CASRRLAGGPEETQYF
TRBD1	TRBJ2-1	TRBV19	many	CASSRDRGLNEQFF
.	TRBJ2-1	TRBV15	many	CATSRDAGPNNEQFF
.	TRBJ1-1	TRBV10-2	many	CASSDLRAQAFF
.	TRBJ1-1	TRBV11-2	.	CASSLGLRGGTTEAFF
TRBD2	TRBJ2-1	TRBV7-9	many	CASSLVGGAGRNEQFF
.	TRBJ1-2	TRBV28	many	CASSSLPGHNSNYGYTF
.	TRBJ1-1	TRBV19	.	CASTYRVGGTEAFF
.	TRBJ2-1	TRBV30	many	CAWIRVGSYNEQFF
.	TRBJ2-1	TRBV2	many	CASSEGFLERGEQFF
.	TRBJ2-3	TRBV6-1	few	CASSYGTRSTDTQYF
TRBD1	TRBJ2-1	TRBV27	many	CASSISTGGNEQFF
TRBD1	TRBJ2-7	TRBV27	.	CASSPIRDRESYEQYF
TRBD2	TRBJ2-3	TRBV5-1	few	CASHRGESTDTQYF
.	TRBJ1-2	TRBV2	many	CAETTGQGASNYGYTF
TRBD1	TRBJ1-1	TRBV5-4	.	CASSYRGRPNTEAFF
.	TRBJ2-7	TRBV2	many	CASSEGGGSSSYEQYF
TRBD1	TRBJ2-7	TRBV20-1	many	CSARSQFRQGYEQYF
.	TRBJ1-1	TRBV3-1	.	CASSHFRDRTEAFF
.	TRBJ2-7	TRBV6-1	few	CASSEKRYLVDEQYF
.	TRBJ2-7	TRBV20-1	.	CSVMWEASSYEQYF
TRBD2	TRBJ2-1	TRBV2	.	CASRLSGRNNEQFF
.	TRBJ2-4	TRBV28	many	CASSLVSGVRNIQYF
.	TRBJ1-5	TRBV20-1	many	CSAKSAGYEDQPQHF
.	TRBJ2-6	TRBV2	.	CASDRSSGANVLTF
.	TRBJ1-1	TRBV12-3/TRBV12-4	.	CASSPQRGATEAFF
TRBD1	TRBJ1-1	TRBV12-3/TRBV12-4	many	CASLPTGMNTEAFF
.	TRBJ2-3	TRBV29-1	many	CSVGLRLQNEASTDTQYF
.	TRBJ2-5	TRBV20-1	.	CSARDQRRVRETQYF
TRBD2	TRBJ2-7	TRBV6-1	many	CASSEAAAGAYEQYF
.	TRBJ1-2	TRBV28	many	CASNPNSYGYTF
.	TRBJ2-1	TRBV6-1	many	CASSPGGEAGQFF
.	TRBJ2-5	TRBV2	.	CASSFIGDGPETQYF
TRBD2	TRBJ2-4	TRBV28	many	CASSLGSGATLAKNIQYF
TRBD1	TRBJ2-6	TRBV18	few	CASSPQTGGSSGANVLTF
TRBD2	TRBJ2-3	TRBV6-5	many	CASSYRTRDYLDTQYF
TRBD2	TRBJ2-1	TRBV3-1	many	CASSQDWAGGGYNEQFF
.	TRBJ2-7	TRBV6-1	many	CASSYGDNEQYF
TRBD2	TRBJ2-3	TRBV12-3/TRBV12-4	many	CASSFGGRVRTDTQYF